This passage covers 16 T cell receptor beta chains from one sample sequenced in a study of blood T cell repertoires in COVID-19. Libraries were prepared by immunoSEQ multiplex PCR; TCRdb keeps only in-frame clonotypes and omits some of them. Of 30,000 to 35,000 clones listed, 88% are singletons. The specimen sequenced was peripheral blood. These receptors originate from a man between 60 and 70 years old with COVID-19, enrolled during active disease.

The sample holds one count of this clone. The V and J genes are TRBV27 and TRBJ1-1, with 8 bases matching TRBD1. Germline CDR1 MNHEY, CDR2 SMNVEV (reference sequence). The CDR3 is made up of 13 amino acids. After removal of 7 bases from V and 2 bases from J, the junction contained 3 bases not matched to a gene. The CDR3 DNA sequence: TGTGCCAGCAAACAGGGGGTAAACACTGAAGCTTTCTTT. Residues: CASKQGVNTEAFF.

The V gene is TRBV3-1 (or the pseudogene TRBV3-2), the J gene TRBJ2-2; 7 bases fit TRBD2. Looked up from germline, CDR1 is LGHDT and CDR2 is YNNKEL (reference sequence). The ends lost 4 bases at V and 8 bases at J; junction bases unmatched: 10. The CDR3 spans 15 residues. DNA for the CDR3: TGTGCCAGCAGCCCCCGGGACTACCTGGGGGGGGAGCTGTTTTTT. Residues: CASSPRDYLGGELFF.

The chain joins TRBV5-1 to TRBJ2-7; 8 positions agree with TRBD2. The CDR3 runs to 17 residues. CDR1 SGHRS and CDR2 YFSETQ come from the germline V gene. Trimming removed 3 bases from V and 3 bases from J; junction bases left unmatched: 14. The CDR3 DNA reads TGCGCCAGCAGCTGGTTGCCCATGGTAGCGGGGAACTACGAGCAGTACTTC. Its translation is CASSWLPMVAGNYEQYF.

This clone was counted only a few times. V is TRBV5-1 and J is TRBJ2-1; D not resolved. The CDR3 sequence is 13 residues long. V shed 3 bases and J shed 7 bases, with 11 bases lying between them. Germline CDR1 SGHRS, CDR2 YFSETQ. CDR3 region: CASSSPLDNEQFF. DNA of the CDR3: TGCGCCAGCAGCTCACCCCTAGATAATGAGCAGTTCTTC.

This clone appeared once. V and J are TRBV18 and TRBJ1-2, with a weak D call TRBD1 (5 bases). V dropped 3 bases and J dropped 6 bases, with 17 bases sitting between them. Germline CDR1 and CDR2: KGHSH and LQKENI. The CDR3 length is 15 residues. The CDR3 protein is CASSPQGTVGDGYTF. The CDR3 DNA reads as TGTGCCAGCTCACCTCAGGGTACGGTAGGAGATGGCTACACCTTC.

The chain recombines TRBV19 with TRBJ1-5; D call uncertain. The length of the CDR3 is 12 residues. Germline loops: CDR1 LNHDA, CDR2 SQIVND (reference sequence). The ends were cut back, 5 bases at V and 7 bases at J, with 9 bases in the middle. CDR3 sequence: CASSFDIQPQHF. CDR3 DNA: TGTGCCAGTAGTTTCGACATACAGCCCCAGCATTTT.

DNA of the CDR3: TGTGCCAGCAGCCACCGACAGGGCCGCCAAGAGACCCAGTACTTC. It encodes CASSHRQGRQETQYF. This chain links TRBV13 with TRBJ2-5, with 7 positions matching TRBD1. Germline V gene data show CDR1 as PRHDT and CDR2 as FYEKMQ (reference sequence). The J segment lost 1 base and the V segment lost 5 bases, leaving 7 bases of the junction unmatched. There are 15 residues in the CDR3.

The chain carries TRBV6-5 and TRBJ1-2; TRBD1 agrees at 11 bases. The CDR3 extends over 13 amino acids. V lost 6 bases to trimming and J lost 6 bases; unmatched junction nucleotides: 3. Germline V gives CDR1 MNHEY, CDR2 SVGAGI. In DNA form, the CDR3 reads TGTGCCAGCAGGGACAGGGGGCGAAATGGCTACACCTTC. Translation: CASRDRGRNGYTF.

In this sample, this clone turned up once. CDR3 bases: TGTGCCAGCAGCGCCACTCAGGCAGATACGCAGTATTTT. Its translation: CASSATQADTQYF. J is TRBJ2-3 and V is TRBV7-2; no clear D gene. The germline V and J ends were trimmed by 5 bases and 4 bases, with 10 bases remaining between them. The CDR3 loop spans 13 amino acids. The V gene's germline CDR1 is SGHTA and CDR2 FQGNSA. Full variable domain (missing parts from reference TRBV7-2 and TRBJ2-3): GAGVSQSPSNKVTEKGKDVELRCDPISGHTALYWYRQSLGQGLEFLIYFQGNSAPDKSGLPSDRFSAERTGGSVSTLTIQRTQQEDSAVYLCASSATQADTQYFGPGTRLTVL.

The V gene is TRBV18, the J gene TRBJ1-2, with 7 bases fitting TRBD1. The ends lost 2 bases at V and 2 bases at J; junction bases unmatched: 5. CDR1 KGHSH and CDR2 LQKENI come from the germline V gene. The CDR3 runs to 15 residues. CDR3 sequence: CASSPEGQSNYGYTF. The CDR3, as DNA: TGTGCCAGCTCACCAGAGGGACAGTCAAACTATGGCTACACCTTC.

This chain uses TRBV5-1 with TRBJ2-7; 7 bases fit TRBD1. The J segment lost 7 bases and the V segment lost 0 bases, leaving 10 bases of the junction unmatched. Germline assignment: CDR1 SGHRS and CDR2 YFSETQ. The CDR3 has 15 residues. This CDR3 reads CASSLGGGAVSEQYF. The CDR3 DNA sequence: TGCGCCAGCAGCTTGGGAGGGGGCGCCGTTAGTGAGCAGTACTTC.

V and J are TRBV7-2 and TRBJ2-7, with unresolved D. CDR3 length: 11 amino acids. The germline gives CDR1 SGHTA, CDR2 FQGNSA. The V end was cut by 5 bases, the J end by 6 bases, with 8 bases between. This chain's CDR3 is CASSLSFEQYF. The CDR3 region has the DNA TGTGCCAGCAGCCTGTCTTTCGAGCAGTACTTC.

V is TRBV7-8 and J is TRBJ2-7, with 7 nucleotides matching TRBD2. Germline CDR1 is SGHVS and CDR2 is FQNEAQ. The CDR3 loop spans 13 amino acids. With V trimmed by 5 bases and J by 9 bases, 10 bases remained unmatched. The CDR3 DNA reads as TGTGCCAGCAGCCGAGAAGCGGGGCTGGGGCAGTACTTC. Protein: CASSREAGLGQYF.

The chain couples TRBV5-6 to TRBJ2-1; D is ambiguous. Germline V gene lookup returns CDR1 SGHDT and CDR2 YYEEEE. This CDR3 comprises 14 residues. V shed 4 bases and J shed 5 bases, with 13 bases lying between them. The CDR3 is CASSVRILDNEQFF. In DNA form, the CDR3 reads TGTGCCAGCAGCGTACGAATCTTAGACAATGAGCAGTTCTTC.

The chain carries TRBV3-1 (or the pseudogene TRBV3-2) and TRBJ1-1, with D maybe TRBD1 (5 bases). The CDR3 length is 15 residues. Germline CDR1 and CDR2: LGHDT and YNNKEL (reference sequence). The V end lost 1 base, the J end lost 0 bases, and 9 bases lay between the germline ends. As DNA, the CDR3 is TGTGCCAGCAGCCAAGCTCCAGGGATGAACACTGAAGCTTTCTTT. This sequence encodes CASSQAPGMNTEAFF.

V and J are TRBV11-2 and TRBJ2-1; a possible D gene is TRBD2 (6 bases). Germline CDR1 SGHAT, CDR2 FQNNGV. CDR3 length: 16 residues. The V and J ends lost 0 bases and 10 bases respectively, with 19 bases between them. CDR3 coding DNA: TGTGCCAGCAGCTTAGAGTCGGGACTCCTGCTTTCGGAGCAGTTCTTC. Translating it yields CASSLESGLLLSEQFF.